One and the same sample provided the 10 T cell receptor beta chains below, sequenced in a study of control samples from healthy donors and cancer patients. TCRdb's table, derived via immunoSEQ multiplex PCR, lists solely in-frame clones and lacks some. The data show about 120,000 clones, 80% to 90% seen once. Input material: blood. These receptors were collected from a man aged 35-49 years in good health.

The chain has TRBV11-3 and TRBJ2-7; 7 positions match TRBD1. V shed 5 bases and J 2 bases; nucleotides not matched to a gene: 9. Per germline, CDR1 SGHNT and CDR2 YENEEA. CDR3 length: 15 residues. CDR3 amino acids: CASSLRGTATYEQYF. The CDR3 DNA is TGTGCCAGCAGCCTCCGAGGGACAGCTACCTACGAGCAGTACTTC. Full variable domain (rest looked up from reference TRBV11-3 and TRBJ2-7): EAGVVQSPRYKIIEKKQPVAFWCNPISGHNTLYWYLQNLGQGPELLIRYENEEAVDDSQLPKDRFSAERLKGVDSTLKIQPAELGDSAVYLCASSLRGTATYEQYFGPGTRLTVT.

This sequence joins TRBV27 and TRBJ2-5; 9 bases are shared with TRBD1. J gave up 1 base and V 3 bases, and 3 bases lay outside the gene matches. This CDR3 comprises 15 residues. Germline lookup yields CDR1 MNHEY and CDR2 SMNVEV (reference sequence). The CDR3 region is CASSLGQGIQETQYF. The CDR3 nucleotides are TGTGCCAGCAGTTTGGGACAGGGAATCCAAGAGACCCAGTACTTC.

The V gene is TRBV6-5, the J gene TRBJ2-2; 10 bases fit TRBD1. There are 14 residues in the CDR3. J was trimmed by 3 bases and V by 8 bases; bases with no gene match: 3. From germline, CDR1 is MNHEY and CDR2 SVGAGI. In DNA, the CDR3 is TGTGCCAGCGGGGACAGGGGATACACCGGGGAGCTGTTTTTT. The encoded protein is CASGDRGYTGELFF.

This clone showed up just once. The V and J genes are TRBV30 and TRBJ2-3; weak D call: TRBD2 (7 bases). Germline lookup yields CDR1 GTSNPN and CDR2 SVGIG (reference sequence). V was shortened by 5 bases and J by 3 bases, with 15 bases between the two germline ends. This CDR3 is built from 14 residues. CDR3 protein: CAWGKGGGTDTQYF. CDR3 DNA: TGTGCCTGGGGAAAGGGGGGAGGGACAGATACGCAGTATTTT.

This rearrangement joins TRBV30 to TRBJ1-2; D is possibly TRBD1 (6 bases). V was trimmed by 4 bases and J by 4 bases, leaving 19 bases between them. The CDR3 has 15 amino acids. In germline, CDR1 is GTSNPN, CDR2 SVGIG (reference sequence). CDR3 loop: CAWTPRDNIGYGYTF. CDR3 DNA: TGTGCCTGGACACCCAGGGACAACATAGGCTATGGCTACACCTTC.

V is TRBV30 and J is TRBJ2-1, with 8 nucleotides matching TRBD2. CDR1 GTSNPN and CDR2 SVGIG come from the germline V gene (reference sequence). CDR3 length: 15 amino acids. V dropped 4 bases and J dropped 7; count of bases not matched to a gene: 12. The CDR3 region has the DNA TGTGCCTGGACCCACTGGGCGGGGGGTTTGAATGAGCAGTTCTTC. Encoded protein: CAWTHWAGGLNEQFF.

This clone has a single count. This chain uses TRBV6-2 or TRBV6-3 with TRBJ2-1, with 11 positions matching TRBD2. Losses at the gene ends were 6 bases for V and 1 base for J; bases not matched to a gene: 5. The CDR3 sequence is 16 residues long. CDR1 and CDR2 (germline): MNHEY, SVGEGT. The CDR3 coding sequence is TGTGCCAGCAGCCGATTAGCGGGGGGGTCCTACAATGAGCAGTTCTTC. The encoded protein is CASSRLAGGSYNEQFF.

This clone was recorded only once. J is TRBJ2-5 and V is TRBV11-2, with D perhaps matching TRBD1 (5 bases). V was cut by 5 bases and J by 4 bases, with 17 bases left in between. CDR3 length: 15 amino acids. CDR1 and CDR2 (germline): SGHAT, FQNNGV. The CDR3 loop reads CASSQGAGNIETQYF. The CDR3 coding sequence is TGTGCCAGCAGCCAGGGTGCAGGGAACATAGAGACCCAGTACTTC.

The genes are TRBV27 and TRBJ1-2, with 7 positions matching TRBD1. The germline gives CDR1 MNHEY, CDR2 SMNVEV (reference sequence). V trimming: 2 bases; J trimming: 3 bases; junction bases outside the gene matches: 3. CDR3 length equals 14 residues. The chain's CDR3 is CASSLRGTDYGYTF. CDR3 sequence (DNA): TGTGCCAGCAGTTTACGGGGGACAGACTATGGCTACACCTTC.

Remarks on this clone: A read error may produce the germline difference seen at one junction end. The chain carries TRBV24-1 and TRBJ1-2, with D possibly being TRBD1 (6 bases). The CDR3 has 17 residues. Germline V gene data show CDR1 as KGHDR and CDR2 as SFDVKD. CDR3 nucleotide sequence: TGTGCCACCAGTGATTCTAGGGGGTTGGCTATGGCTACACCTTTTCATTTC. Its translation is CATSDSRGLAMATPFHF.